This T cell receptor (beta chain) was obtained from a study of CD8 T cells in ankylosing spondylitis. MiXCR, applied by TCRdb to the 5' RACE reads, yields one record per CDR3 protein. The table records a few hundred thousand distinct CDR3 sequences, approximately 11% of them present only once. Study-level points and caveats: Made up of eight or nine highly homologous variants, a TCR beta motif appeared characteristic of ankylosing spondylitis blood. CD8+ cells made up the disease-linked clones, which were relatively rare in peripheral blood. The authors reported significant enrichment of disease-linked clones in matched ankylosing spondylitis synovial fluid.

V lost 2 bases and J 2 bases, leaving 7 bases between the germline ends. This CDR3 contains 13 residues. Germline values: CDR1 MDHEN, CDR2 SYDVKM. To note about this clonotype: Its antigen is unidentified.

This sequence joins TRBV28 and TRBJ2-7; D remains unclear. The TCR originated in a male donor with ankylosing spondylitis. Sequenced sample: blood, either unsorted or a sorted T cell fraction (not recorded which). The DNA for the CDR3 is TGTGCCAGCAGTTTACTGGGGACCTACGAGCAGTACTTC. Translation: CASSLLGTYEQYF.